The next 32 T cell receptor beta chains were all read from a single sample in a study of spatial heterogeneity in lung cancer (dated by TCRdb to the late 2010s). The method behind the library was 5' RACE. This sample was sequenced with a NextSeq 500. TCRdb itself trimmed the public reads at Q25 with fastp, ran MiXCR and retained productive beta chains. Rows with a matching CDR3 protein are joined into one entry that keeps the most common DNA and genes. In this sample the table shows about 92,000 distinct CDR3 sequences, approximately 12% of which occur a single time. The top ten constitute under 50% of the sample. The label giving this sample's time point can be read as: sample taken at primary tumor resection. The material was PBMCs, obtained at surgery. The receptor source for this set is a male donor with early-stage non-small cell lung cancer.

This clonotype was picked up a small number of times. The rearrangement links TRBV4-2 to TRBJ2-3; no clear D. The V and J ends lost 1 base and 5 bases respectively, with 16 bases between them. The germline gives CDR1 LGHNA, CDR2 YNFKEQ. The CDR3 totals 16 residues. In DNA form, the CDR3 reads TGTGCCAGCAGCCAAGCGGCGCCCCGGTCGGGAGATACGCAGTATTTT. Translation gives CASSQAAPRSGDTQYF.

This clonotype has at least ten counts. The chain combines TRBV7-2 with TRBJ2-5; TRBD1 matches 9 bases. Trimming at V came to 6 bases and at J to 1 base, leaving 9 bases not matched to a gene. CDR1 is SGHTA, CDR2 FQGNSA, per germline. The CDR3 contains 16 residues. The CDR3 nucleotides read TGTGCCAGCAGAGCTACAGGGGGCAAAACCCAAGAGACCCAGTACTTC. The encoded protein is CASRATGGKTQETQYF.

V and J are TRBV5-6 and TRBJ1-1, with D possibly TRBD1 on 6 matching bases. This CDR3 is built from 15 residues. Germline V gene sequence: CDR1 SGHDT, CDR2 YYEEEE. V lost 2 bases and J 8 bases, leaving 19 bases between the germline ends. This chain's CDR3 is CASSFKTGLTREAFF. The CDR3 bases are TGTGCCAGCAGCTTCAAGACAGGCTTGACGCGCGAAGCTTTCTTT.

This clonotype has more than one count but fewer than ten. The chain has TRBV7-2 and TRBJ2-5; D is unclear. The CDR3 has 15 residues. V was cut by 0 bases and J by 9 bases, with 17 bases left in between. CDR1 and CDR2 (germline): SGHTA, FQGNSA. This chain's CDR3 is CASSLADIDRYAQYF. The CDR3 coding sequence is TGTGCCAGCAGCTTAGCTGACATCGACCGCTACGCCCAGTACTTC.

J is TRBJ2-7 and V is TRBV3-1, with 10 bases aligning to TRBD2. The J segment lost 0 bases and the V segment lost 3 bases, leaving 8 bases of the junction unmatched. CDR1 and CDR2 from the germline V gene are LGHDT and YNNKEL (reference sequence). The CDR3 has 17 residues. The CDR3 nucleotides read TGTGCCAGCAGCCAGGGTAGCGGGGGGCCGATCTCCTACGAGCAGTACTTC. Translated, it gives CASSQGSGGPISYEQYF.

This clonotype came up many times. This rearrangement joins TRBV4-2 to TRBJ1-2, with D possibly being TRBD1 (5 bases). Trimming stripped 3 bases from V and 0 bases from J, with 11 bases between. Germline V gene data show CDR1 as LGHNA and CDR2 as YNFKEQ. The CDR3 is 15 amino acids. The DNA of the CDR3 is TGTGCCAGCAGCCAGCCCCAACAGGCTAACTATGGCTACACCTTC. Its translation is CASSQPQQANYGYTF.

J is TRBJ2-7 and V is TRBV7-2; D ambiguous. V was trimmed by 5 bases and J by 3 bases, leaving 5 bases between them. The CDR3 contains 11 residues. The germline V gene encodes CDR1 SGHTA and CDR2 FQGNSA. CDR3 in amino acids: CASSAYYEQYF. CDR3 bases: TGTGCCAGCAGCGCCTACTACGAGCAGTACTTC. Combining the CDR3 with reference TRBV7-2 and TRBJ2-7 gives the whole variable domain GAGVSQSPSNKVTEKGKDVELRCDPISGHTALYWYRQSLGQGLEFLIYFQGNSAPDKSGLPSDRFSAERTGGSVSTLTIQRTQQEDSAVYLCASSAYYEQYFGPGTRLTVT.

The J gene is TRBJ1-5, the V gene TRBV5-5, with 7 bases identical to TRBD1. There are 16 residues in the CDR3. Germline assignment: CDR1 SGHKS and CDR2 YYEKEE (reference sequence). J gave up 2 bases and V 7 bases, and 12 bases lay outside the gene matches. CDR3 in amino acids: CASGAQGERGNQPQHF. In DNA, the CDR3 is TGTGCCAGCGGTGCGCAGGGGGAAAGGGGCAATCAGCCCCAGCATTTT.

There are many counts of this clonotype. The chain joins TRBV12-3 or TRBV12-4 to TRBJ2-5, with a possible D match to TRBD1 (6 bases). The CDR3 is 13 residues long. Trimming cost V 4 bases and J 2 bases, with 8 bases left between them. The CDR3 region has the DNA TGTGCCAGCAGTTCAGGACAGCAAGAGACCCAGTACTTC. This translates into CASSSGQQETQYF.

This clonotype was seen a handful of times. The chain employs TRBV5-5 and TRBJ2-3; possibly TRBD2 for D (7 bases). CDR3 length equals 17 residues. Germline V lookup: CDR1 SGHKS, CDR2 YYEKEE (reference sequence). Trimming shortened V by 3 bases and J by 5 bases, and 22 bases separated the two germline ends. As DNA, the CDR3 is TGTGCCAGCAGCTCTCCACAGGGACGGGGGGTGGAAGATACGCAGTATTTT. This codes for CASSSPQGRGVEDTQYF. Complete variable domain (other parts from reference TRBV5-5 and TRBJ2-3): DAGVTQSPTHLIKTRGQQVTLRCSPISGHKSVSWYQQVLGQGPQFIFQYYEKEERGRGNFPDRFSARQFPNYSSELNVNALLLGDSALYLCASSSPQGRGVEDTQYFGPGTRLTVL.

This clonotype appeared many times. This chain joins TRBV29-1 and TRBJ2-7; 10 nucleotides align to TRBD1. The germline CDR1 and CDR2 sequences are SQVTM and ANQGSEA. With V trimmed by 5 bases and J by 4 bases, 11 bases remained unmatched. The CDR3 covers 15 residues. CDR3 DNA sequence: TGCAGCGTTAAACTCCGGGACAGGGGCCCATACGAGCAGTACTTC. Its protein is CSVKLRDRGPYEQYF.

This clonotype came up a few times. This chain connects TRBV12-3 or TRBV12-4 to TRBJ1-6, with TRBD1 identical over 10 bases. Losses at the gene ends were 5 bases for V and 5 bases for J; bases not matched to a gene: 3. CDR3 length: 15 amino acids. The CDR3 protein is CASSLGTGDNSPLHF. CDR3 sequence (DNA): TGTGCCAGCAGTCTCGGGACAGGGGATAATTCACCCCTCCACTTT.

This clonotype was observed a few times. The chain uses TRBV27 and TRBJ2-5; D might be TRBD1 (6 bases). Germline V CDR1 and CDR2: MNHEY, SMNVEV (reference sequence). The V and J ends lost 6 bases and 2 bases respectively, with 16 bases between them. The CDR3 has 15 amino acids. The CDR3 sequence is CASSFRLTGQETQYF. Written as DNA, the CDR3 is TGTGCCAGCAGCTTTCGACTAACAGGGCAAGAGACCCAGTACTTC.

This chain joins TRBV11-2 and TRBJ2-1; TRBD2 matches at 12 bases. This CDR3 has 17 residues. With V trimmed by 5 bases and J by 1 base, 6 bases remained unmatched. Germline lookup yields CDR1 SGHAT and CDR2 FQNNGV. This chain's CDR3 is CASSPTLAGGSYNEQFF. The CDR3 bases are TGTGCCAGCAGCCCTACGCTAGCGGGAGGGTCCTACAATGAGCAGTTCTTC.

The chain employs TRBV6-5 and TRBJ1-5; 8 bases align to TRBD1. Germline trimming cut 5 bases from V and 6 bases from J; bases unmatched to any gene: 9. Germline V gene sequence: CDR1 MNHEY, CDR2 SVGAGI. The CDR3 extends over 15 amino acids. The CDR3 sequence is CASSRNQGAGQPQHF. The CDR3 DNA reads as TGTGCCAGCAGTAGAAACCAGGGGGCTGGTCAGCCCCAGCATTTT.

The genes are TRBV9 and TRBJ2-1; TRBD2 agrees at 8 bases. V trimming: 3 bases; J trimming: 3 bases; junction bases outside the gene matches: 5. CDR3 size: 15 residues. Germline V gene sequence: CDR1 SGDLS, CDR2 YYNGEE. The CDR3 nucleotides are TGTGCCAGCAGCGCGAGCGGGAGTCTCTACAATGAGCAGTTCTTC. Translated, it gives CASSASGSLYNEQFF.

There are a few counts of this clonotype. V usage is TRBV6-5 and J usage is TRBJ1-2; a weak D match, TRBD1 (6 bases). V dropped 6 bases and J dropped 0 bases, with 14 bases sitting between them. The CDR3 contains 15 residues. Per germline, CDR1 MNHEY and CDR2 SVGAGI. The CDR3 DNA reads as TGTGCCAGCAGGGCCGGGACACCTTCTAACTATGGCTACACCTTC. Its protein is CASRAGTPSNYGYTF.

The rearrangement uses TRBV5-1 and TRBJ2-5; maybe TRBD1 (6 bases). This CDR3 has 17 amino acids. Trimming took off 1 base at V and 2 bases at J, with 18 bases between the two ends. Germline lookup yields CDR1 SGHRS and CDR2 YFSETQ. The CDR3 spells CASSLQGATTGQETQYF. CDR3 DNA: TGCGCCAGCAGCTTGCAAGGCGCGACGACAGGACAAGAGACCCAGTACTTC.

The table lists this clonotype with a few counts. The V gene is TRBV28, the J gene TRBJ2-6, with D perhaps TRBD2 (6 bases). Germline V CDR1 and CDR2: MDHEN, SYDVKM. This CDR3 comprises 16 residues. V lost 3 bases, J lost 4 bases, and 13 bases lay in between. The CDR3 bases are TGTGCCAGCAGTTTCGACGGGCGGGAAGGGGCCAACGTCCTGACTTTC. Protein product: CASSFDGREGANVLTF.

This clonotype was seen many times. This chain joins TRBV7-2 and TRBJ1-4; TRBD1 matches 7 bases. The CDR3 has 14 residues. Germline trimming cut 5 bases from V and 7 bases from J; bases unmatched to any gene: 7. Germline V lookup: CDR1 SGHTA, CDR2 FQGNSA. The CDR3 DNA sequence: TGTGCCAGCAGCATCTCCGGGACAGTTGAAAAACTGTTTTTT. It is translated as CASSISGTVEKLFF.

This clonotype has only one observation. The chain couples TRBV2 to TRBJ2-3; TRBD2 aligns across 8 bases. The CDR3 consists of 16 residues. V trimming: 3 bases; J trimming: 5 bases; junction bases outside the gene matches: 10. The germline gives CDR1 SNHLY, CDR2 FYNNEI. The CDR3 coding sequence is TGTGCCAGCAGTGAGGGACTTGCGGGGGGAGGAGATACGCAGTATTTT. It codes for CASSEGLAGGGDTQYF.

This clonotype was counted a few times. The chain couples TRBV28 to TRBJ1-6, with 9 bases matching TRBD1. The CDR3 runs 16 residues. Per the germline V gene, CDR1 is MDHEN and CDR2 is SYDVKM. V dropped 5 bases and J dropped 1; count of bases not matched to a gene: 3. The CDR3 DNA sequence: TGTGCCAGCAGTGGACAGGGGAGGTCCTATAATTCACCCCTCCACTTT. Encoded protein: CASSGQGRSYNSPLHF.

This clonotype was counted between two and nine times. Here the CDR3 DNA reads TGTGCCAGCAGTGTACTGACTAGCGGGATCCCTCATCCTCGGACCCAGTACTTC. Protein sequence: CASSVLTSGIPHPRTQYF. The chain combines TRBV6-4 with TRBJ2-5; 11 bases fit TRBD2. With 4 bases clipped from V and 7 bases from J, the junction kept 17 bases outside the gene matches. CDR3 length equals 18 residues. Germline V gene sequence: CDR1 MRHNA, CDR2 SNTAGT.

The V and J genes are TRBV20-1 and TRBJ1-5; 8 bases fit TRBD1. J was trimmed by 6 bases and V by 3 bases; bases with no gene match: 7. Looked up from germline, CDR1 is DFQATT and CDR2 is SNEGSKA (reference sequence). The CDR3 length is 14 residues. CDR3 residues: CSASIRTGTQPQHF. CDR3 DNA: TGCAGTGCTAGTATAAGGACAGGGACTCAGCCCCAGCATTTT.

This chain connects TRBV5-1 to TRBJ2-5, with 9 bases matching TRBD1. Per the germline V gene, CDR1 is SGHRS and CDR2 is YFSETQ. The V gene end was trimmed by 2 bases and the J gene end by 5 bases; junction bases not matched to a gene: 4. CDR3 size: 14 residues. The CDR3 loop reads CASSLGQGPETQYF. The DNA for the CDR3 is TGCGCCAGCAGCTTAGGACAGGGGCCGGAGACCCAGTACTTC. The full variable domain, with the rest looked up from reference TRBV5-1 and TRBJ2-5, is KAGVTQTPRYLIKTRGQQVTLSCSPISGHRSVSWYQQTPGQGLQFLFEYFSETQRNKGNFPGRFSGRQFSNSRSEMNVSTLELGDSALYLCASSLGQGPETQYFGPGTRLLVL.

The chain uses TRBV21-1 and TRBJ2-4; the D segment call TRBD2 is taken from the table without a DNA check. TRBV21-1 is a pseudogene segment. The CDR3 extends over 16 amino acids. In DNA, the CDR3 is TGTGCCAGCAGCGTAAACGGAGGGTTGTCCAAAAACATTCAGTACTTC. This translates into CASSVNGGLSKNIQYF.

This clonotype was observed at least ten times. This chain connects TRBV6-2 or TRBV6-3 to TRBJ2-3, with 7 bases lining up with TRBD1. V trimming: 8 bases; J trimming: 4 bases; junction bases outside the gene matches: 9. Looked up from germline, CDR1 is MNHEY and CDR2 is SVGEGT. The CDR3 loop spans 14 amino acids. The CDR3 loop is CASESRRGPDTQYF. As DNA, the CDR3 is TGTGCCAGCGAAAGTAGAAGGGGGCCAGATACGCAGTATTTT.

The table lists this clonotype with a few counts. This chain links TRBV25-1 with TRBJ1-5; D uncertain. The V and J ends lost 6 bases and 5 bases respectively, with 11 bases between them. CDR1 MGHDK and CDR2 SYGVNS come from the germline V gene. The CDR3 extends over 13 amino acids. CDR3 region: CASRGTRYQPQHF. CDR3 bases: TGTGCCAGCAGGGGAACAAGGTATCAGCCCCAGCATTTT.

This chain connects TRBV24-1 to TRBJ1-4; D perhaps matches TRBD1 (6 bases). Germline V gene data show CDR1 as KGHDR and CDR2 as SFDVKD. The CDR3 spans 16 residues. Trimming cost V 5 bases and J 0 bases, with 12 bases left between them. This chain's CDR3 is CATSASDRTTNEKLFF. As DNA, the CDR3 is TGTGCCACCAGTGCCTCTGACAGGACAACTAATGAAAAACTGTTTTTT.

V and J are TRBV7-2 and TRBJ2-1; tentatively, D is TRBD1 or TRBD2 (5 bases each). V was trimmed by 2 bases and J by 3 bases, leaving 17 bases between them. Germline V gene sequence: CDR1 SGHTA, CDR2 FQGNSA. This CDR3 spans 17 amino acids. This CDR3 is CASSLNSIGTYYNEQFF. In DNA form, the CDR3 reads TGTGCCAGCAGCTTAAATTCTATAGGGACGTACTACAATGAGCAGTTCTTC.

This clonotype was detected a few times. This chain uses TRBV7-2 with TRBJ2-7; 7 nucleotides agree with TRBD1. This CDR3 has 15 residues. V dropped 1 base and J dropped 1; count of bases not matched to a gene: 4. In germline, CDR1 is SGHTA, CDR2 FQGNSA. The CDR3 sequence is CASSLVGDSSYEQYF. In DNA form, the CDR3 reads TGTGCCAGCAGCTTAGTCGGGGACAGTTCCTACGAGCAGTACTTC. The full variable domain, completed using reference TRBV7-2 and TRBJ2-7, is GAGVSQSPSNKVTEKGKDVELRCDPISGHTALYWYRQSLGQGLEFLIYFQGNSAPDKSGLPSDRFSAERTGGSVSTLTIQRTQQEDSAVYLCASSLVGDSSYEQYFGPGTRLTVT.

This clonotype was counted a few times. The chain has TRBV11-3 and TRBJ2-3; no clear D gene. CDR3 length equals 13 residues. Between the trimmed V and J ends, which lost 0 bases and 5 bases, there was a span of 6 bases. Germline CDR1 is SGHNT and CDR2 is YENEEA. The CDR3 bases are TGTGCCAGCAGCTTAGATCTAGGAGATACGCAGTATTTT. It encodes CASSLDLGDTQYF. Filled out from reference TRBV11-3 and TRBJ2-3, the complete variable domain reads EAGVVQSPRYKIIEKKQPVAFWCNPISGHNTLYWYLQNLGQGPELLIRYENEEAVDDSQLPKDRFSAERLKGVDSTLKIQPAELGDSAVYLCASSLDLGDTQYFGPGTRLTVL.